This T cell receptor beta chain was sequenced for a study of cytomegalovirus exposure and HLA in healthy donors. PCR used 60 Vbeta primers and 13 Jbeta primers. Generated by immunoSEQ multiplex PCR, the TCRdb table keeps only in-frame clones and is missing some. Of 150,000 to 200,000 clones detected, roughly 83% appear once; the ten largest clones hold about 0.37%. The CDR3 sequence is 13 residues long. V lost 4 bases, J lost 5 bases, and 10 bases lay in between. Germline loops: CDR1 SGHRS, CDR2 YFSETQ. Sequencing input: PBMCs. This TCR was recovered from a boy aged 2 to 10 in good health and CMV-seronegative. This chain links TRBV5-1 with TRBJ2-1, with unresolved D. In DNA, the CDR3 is TGCGCCAGCAGCCTTTTTGCAGACAATGAGCAGTTCTTC. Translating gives CASSLFADNEQFF.